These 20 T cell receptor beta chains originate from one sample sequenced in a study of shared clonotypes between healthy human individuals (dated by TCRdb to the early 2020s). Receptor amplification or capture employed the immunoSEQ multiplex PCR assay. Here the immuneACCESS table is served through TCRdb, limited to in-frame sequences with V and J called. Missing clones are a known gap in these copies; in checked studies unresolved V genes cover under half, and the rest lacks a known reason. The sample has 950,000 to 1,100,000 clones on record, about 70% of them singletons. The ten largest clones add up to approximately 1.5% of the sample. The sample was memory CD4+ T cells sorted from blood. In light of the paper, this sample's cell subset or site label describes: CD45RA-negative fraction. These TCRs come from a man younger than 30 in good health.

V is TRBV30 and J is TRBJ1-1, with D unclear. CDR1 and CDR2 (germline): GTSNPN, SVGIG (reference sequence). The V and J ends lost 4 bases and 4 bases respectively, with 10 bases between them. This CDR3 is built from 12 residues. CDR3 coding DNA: TGTGCCTGGAAGTCCCTACGCACTGAAGCTTTCTTT. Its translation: CAWKSLRTEAFF.

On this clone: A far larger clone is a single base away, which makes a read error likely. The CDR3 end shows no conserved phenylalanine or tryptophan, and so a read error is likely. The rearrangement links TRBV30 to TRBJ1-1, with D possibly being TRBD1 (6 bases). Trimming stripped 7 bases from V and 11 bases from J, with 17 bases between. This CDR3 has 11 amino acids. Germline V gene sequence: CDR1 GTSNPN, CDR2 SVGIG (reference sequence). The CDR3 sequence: CASTRGTGAFL. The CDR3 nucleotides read TGTGCCTCCACCAGGGGTACGGGTGCTTTCCTT.

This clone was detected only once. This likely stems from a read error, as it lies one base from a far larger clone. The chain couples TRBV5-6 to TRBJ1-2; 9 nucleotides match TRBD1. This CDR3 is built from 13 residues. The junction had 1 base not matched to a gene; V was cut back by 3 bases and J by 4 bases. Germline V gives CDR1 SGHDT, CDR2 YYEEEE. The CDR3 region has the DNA TGTGCCAGCAGCTCGGGACAGGGCTATGGCTACACCTTC. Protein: CASSSGQGYGYTF.

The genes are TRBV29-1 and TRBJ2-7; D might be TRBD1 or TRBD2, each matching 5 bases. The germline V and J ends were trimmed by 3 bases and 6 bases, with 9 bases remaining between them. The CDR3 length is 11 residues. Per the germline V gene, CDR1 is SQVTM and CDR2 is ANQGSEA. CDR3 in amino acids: CSVDRAGEQYF. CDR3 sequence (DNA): TGCAGCGTTGACAGGGCGGGCGAGCAGTACTTC.

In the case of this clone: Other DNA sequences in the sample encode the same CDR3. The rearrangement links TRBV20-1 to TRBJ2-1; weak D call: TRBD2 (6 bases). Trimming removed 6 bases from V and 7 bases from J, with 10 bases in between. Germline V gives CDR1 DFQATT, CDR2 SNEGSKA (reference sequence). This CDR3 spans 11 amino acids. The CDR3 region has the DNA TGCAGTGCCCTTGGGGGGAATGAGCAGTTCTTC. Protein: CSALGGNEQFF.

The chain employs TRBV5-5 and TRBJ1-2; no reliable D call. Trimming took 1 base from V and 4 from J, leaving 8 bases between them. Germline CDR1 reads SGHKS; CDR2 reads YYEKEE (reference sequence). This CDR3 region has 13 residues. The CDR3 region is CASSLRGFYGYTF. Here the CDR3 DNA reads TGTGCCAGCAGCTTGCGCGGGTTCTATGGCTACACCTTC.

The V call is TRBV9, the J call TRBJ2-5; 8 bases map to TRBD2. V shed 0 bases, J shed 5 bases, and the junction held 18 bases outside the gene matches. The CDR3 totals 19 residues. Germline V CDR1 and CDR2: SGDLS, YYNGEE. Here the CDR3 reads CASSVVLSGGRVQRETQYF. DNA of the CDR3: TGTGCCAGCAGCGTAGTACTCAGCGGGGGCAGGGTTCAGAGGGAGACCCAGTACTTC. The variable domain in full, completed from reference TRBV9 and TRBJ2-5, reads DSGVTQTPKHLITATGQRVTLRCSPRSGDLSVYWYQQSLDQGLQFLIQYYNGEERAKGNILERFSAQQFPDLHSELNLSSLELGDSALYFCASSVVLSGGRVQRETQYFGPGTRLLVL.

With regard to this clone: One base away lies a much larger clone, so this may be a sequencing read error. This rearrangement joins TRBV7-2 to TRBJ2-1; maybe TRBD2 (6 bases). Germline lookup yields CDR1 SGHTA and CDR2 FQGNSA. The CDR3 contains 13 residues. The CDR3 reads CASSPQTSGEQLF. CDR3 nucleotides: TGTGCCAGCAGCCCACAGACTAGTGGGGAGCAGCTCTTC.

CDR3 residues: CASSPHLGGVGGNTIYF. The CDR3, as DNA: TGTGCCAGCAGCCCGCACCTGGGGGGGGTGGGTGGAAACACCATATATTTT. This chain joins TRBV9 and TRBJ1-3, with D tentatively TRBD1 (5 bases). CDR1 is SGDLS, CDR2 YYNGEE, per germline. This CDR3 region has 17 residues. Trimming pared 4 bases from V and 3 bases from J, leaving 20 bases between.

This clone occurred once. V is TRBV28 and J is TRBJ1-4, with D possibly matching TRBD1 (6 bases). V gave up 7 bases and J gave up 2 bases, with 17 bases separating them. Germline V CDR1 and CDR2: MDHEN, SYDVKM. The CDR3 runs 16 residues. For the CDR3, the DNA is TGTGCCAGCAAGATAGGGGGGGCCGCGACTAATGAAAAACTGTTTTTT. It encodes CASKIGGAATNEKLFF. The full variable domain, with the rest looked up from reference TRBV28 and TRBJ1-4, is DVKVTQSSRYLVKRTGEKVFLECVQDMDHENMFWYRQDPGLGLRLIYFSYDVKMKEKGDIPEGYSVSREKKERFSLILESASTNQTSMYLCASKIGGAATNEKLFFGSGTQLSVL.

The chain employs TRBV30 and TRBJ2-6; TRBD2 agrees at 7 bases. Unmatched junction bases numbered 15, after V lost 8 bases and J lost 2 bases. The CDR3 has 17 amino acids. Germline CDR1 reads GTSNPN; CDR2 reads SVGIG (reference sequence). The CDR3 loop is CALSGSRGGPGANVLTF. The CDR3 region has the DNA TGTGCCCTATCCGGTAGTCGGGGAGGGCCTGGGGCCAACGTCCTGACTTTC.

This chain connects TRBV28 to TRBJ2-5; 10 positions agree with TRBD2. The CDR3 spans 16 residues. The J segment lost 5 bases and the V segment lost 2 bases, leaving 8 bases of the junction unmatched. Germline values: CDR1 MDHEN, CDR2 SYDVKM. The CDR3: CASSLALAGGGETQYF. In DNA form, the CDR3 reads TGTGCCAGCAGTTTAGCCTTAGCGGGGGGAGGGGAGACCCAGTACTTC.

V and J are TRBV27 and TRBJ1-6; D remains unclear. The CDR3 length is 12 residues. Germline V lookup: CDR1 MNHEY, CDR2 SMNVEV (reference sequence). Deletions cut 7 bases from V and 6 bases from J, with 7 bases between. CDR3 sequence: CASMDVNSPLHF. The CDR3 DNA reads TGTGCCAGCATGGACGTTAATTCACCCCTCCACTTT.

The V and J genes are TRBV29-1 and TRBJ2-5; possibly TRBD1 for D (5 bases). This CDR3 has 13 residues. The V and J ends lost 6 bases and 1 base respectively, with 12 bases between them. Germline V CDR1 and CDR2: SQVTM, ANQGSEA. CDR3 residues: CSVGRQFQETQYF. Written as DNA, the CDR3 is TGCAGCGTCGGCAGACAGTTCCAAGAGACCCAGTACTTC.

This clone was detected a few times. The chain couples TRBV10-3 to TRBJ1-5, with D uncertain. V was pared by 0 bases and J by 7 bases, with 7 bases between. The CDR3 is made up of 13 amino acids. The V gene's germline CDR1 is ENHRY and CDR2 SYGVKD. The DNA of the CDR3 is TGTGCCATCAGTGAGTCGTATGACCAGCCCCAGCATTTT. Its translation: CAISESYDQPQHF.

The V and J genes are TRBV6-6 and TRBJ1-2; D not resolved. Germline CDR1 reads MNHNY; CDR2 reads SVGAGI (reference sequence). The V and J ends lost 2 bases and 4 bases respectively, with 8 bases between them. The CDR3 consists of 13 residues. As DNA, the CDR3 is TGTGCCAGCAGTTACCCGGGCGTCTATGGCTACACCTTC. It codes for CASSYPGVYGYTF.

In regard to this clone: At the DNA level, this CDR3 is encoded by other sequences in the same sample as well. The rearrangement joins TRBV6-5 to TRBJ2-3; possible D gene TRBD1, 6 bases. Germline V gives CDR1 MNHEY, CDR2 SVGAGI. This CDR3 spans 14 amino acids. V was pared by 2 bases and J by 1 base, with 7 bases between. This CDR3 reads CASSYNRGTDTQYF. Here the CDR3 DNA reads TGTGCCAGCAGTTACAACAGGGGCACAGATACGCAGTATTTT.

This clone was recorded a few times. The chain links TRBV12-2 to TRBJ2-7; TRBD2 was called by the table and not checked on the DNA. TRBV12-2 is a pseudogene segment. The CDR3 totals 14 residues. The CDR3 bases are TGTGCAAGTCGCTGGGGGACTACGAAATACGAGCAGTACTTC. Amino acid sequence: CASRWGTTKYEQYF.

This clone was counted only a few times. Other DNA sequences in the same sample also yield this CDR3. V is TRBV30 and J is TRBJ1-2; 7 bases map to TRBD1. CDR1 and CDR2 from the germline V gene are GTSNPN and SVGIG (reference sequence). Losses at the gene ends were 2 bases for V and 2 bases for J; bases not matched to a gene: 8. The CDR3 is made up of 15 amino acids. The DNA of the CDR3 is TGTGCCTGGAGTCGCAACCTACAGGGGAACTATGGCTACACCTTC. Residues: CAWSRNLQGNYGYTF.

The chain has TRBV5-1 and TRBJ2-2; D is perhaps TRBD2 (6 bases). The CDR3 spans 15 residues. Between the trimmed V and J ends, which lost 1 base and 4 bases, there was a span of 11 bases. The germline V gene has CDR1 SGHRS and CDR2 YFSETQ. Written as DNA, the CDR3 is TGCGCCAGCAGCTTGACCGGACTAACCACCGGGGAGCTGTTTTTT. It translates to CASSLTGLTTGELFF.